This TCR beta chain was observed in a study of blood T cell repertoires in COVID-19. Original handling: Scientists estimated how many nucleated cells there were by amplifying reference gene primers. The repertoire was sequenced with immunoSEQ multiplex PCR; TCRdb's copy has only in-frame clones and lacks some. Clone size and V and J calls were adopted from that table, with D and trimming inferred from the DNA. The table records around 330,000 clones, around 88% of them present only once. In Seattle, patients joined the study during active infection and were tracked longitudinally. A note on this clone: Its ends do not fully match the called genes, so a read error is possible.

In germline, CDR1 is SEHNR, CDR2 FQNEAQ (reference sequence). The CDR3 is 15 amino acids. The sequence derives from a woman in her thirties with COVID-19, enrolled during active disease. Sequenced material: peripheral blood. The chain is built from TRBV7-9 and TRBJ2-5; 11 bases map to TRBD1. The CDR3 reads CASSLAGTGGETQYF. For the CDR3, the DNA is TGTGCCAGCAGCCTAGCCGGGACAGGGGGAGAGACCCAGTACTTC. Together with reference TRBV7-9 and TRBJ2-5, the CDR3 gives the full variable domain: DTGVSQNPRHKITKRGQNVTFRCDPISEHNRLYWYRQTLGQGPEFLTYFQNEAQLEKSRLLSDRFSAERPKGSFSTLEIQRTEQGDSAMYLCASSLAGTGGETQYFGPGTRLLVL.